This T cell receptor (beta chain) derives from a study of Graves' ophthalmopathy and Graves' hyperthyroidism. Investigators amplified TCR beta CDR3 regions from RNA transcripts. First-round RT-PCR relied on HTBI primers, and a second-round multiplex PCR came next. TCRdb fed the multiplex PCR reads into MiXCR, producing one record per CDR3 protein. The sample holds 200,000 to 250,000 distinct CDR3 sequences, roughly 21% seen once. This clonotype has ten or more counts. The sequence came from a woman aged 50 to 65 with Graves' ophthalmopathy. The sequencing input was peripheral blood.

The CDR3 sequence: CSAPARARGMWEQYF. In nucleotides, the CDR3 is TGCAGTGCTCCAGCCCGGGCGAGGGGGATGTGGGAGCAGTACTTC. The chain is built from TRBV20-1 and TRBJ2-7; possible D gene TRBD1, 6 bases. This CDR3 is built from 15 residues. Trimming took 5 bases from V and 7 from J, leaving 24 bases between them. CDR1 DFQATT and CDR2 SNEGSKA come from the germline V gene (reference sequence).